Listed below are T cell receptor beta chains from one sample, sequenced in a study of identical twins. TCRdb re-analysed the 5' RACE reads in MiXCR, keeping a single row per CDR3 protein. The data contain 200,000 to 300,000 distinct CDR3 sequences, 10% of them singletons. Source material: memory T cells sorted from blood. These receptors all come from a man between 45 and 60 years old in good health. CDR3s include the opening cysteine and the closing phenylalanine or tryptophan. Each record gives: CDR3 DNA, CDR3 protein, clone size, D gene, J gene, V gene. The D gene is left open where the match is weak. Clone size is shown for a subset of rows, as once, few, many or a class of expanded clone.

cdr3_nt: TGCGCCAGCAGCCCTTTGGGGAGGAATGAGCAGTTCTTC
cdr3_aa: CASSPLGRNEQFF
clone_size: many
d_call: .
j_call: TRBJ2-1
v_call: TRBV5-1

cdr3_nt: TGTGCCAGCAGCTTAGATCGACAGATTCAAGAGACCCAGTACTTC
cdr3_aa: CASSLDRQIQETQYF
clone_size: .
d_call: .
j_call: TRBJ2-5
v_call: TRBV7-9

cdr3_nt: TGTGCCAGCAGTGTCGACAGGGGGCTCGAGACCCAGTACTTC
cdr3_aa: CASSVDRGLETQYF
clone_size: many
d_call: TRBD1
j_call: TRBJ2-5
v_call: TRBV2

cdr3_nt: TGCGCCAGCAGCCAAGCCGGGACAGGGAACACTGAAGCTTTCTTT
cdr3_aa: CASSQAGTGNTEAFF
clone_size: few
d_call: TRBD1
j_call: TRBJ1-1
v_call: TRBV4-1

cdr3_nt: TGTGCCAGCTCTGCCGGATCCCGAGGAAACACCATATATTTT
cdr3_aa: CASSAGSRGNTIYF
clone_size: .
d_call: .
j_call: TRBJ1-3
v_call: TRBV18

cdr3_nt: TGTGCCAGCACGGGGACAGTCTCCTACGAGCAGTACTTC
cdr3_aa: CASTGTVSYEQYF
clone_size: many
d_call: TRBD1
j_call: TRBJ2-7
v_call: TRBV28

cdr3_nt: TGCAGTGCTACCCTGACTAGCGGCAGATCCGAGCAGTACTTC
cdr3_aa: CSATLTSGRSEQYF
clone_size: many
d_call: TRBD2
j_call: TRBJ2-7
v_call: TRBV20-1

cdr3_nt: TGTGCCAGCAGCTCCCGACAGGGGTATATTCAGGGCTACACCTTC
cdr3_aa: CASSSRQGYIQGYTF
clone_size: .
d_call: TRBD1
j_call: TRBJ1-2
v_call: TRBV7-2

cdr3_nt: TGCAGTGCCAAACATGGACTAGCGGGAGTTCCAGATACGCAGTATTTT
cdr3_aa: CSAKHGLAGVPDTQYF
clone_size: .
d_call: TRBD2
j_call: TRBJ2-3
v_call: TRBV20-1

cdr3_nt: TGTGCCAGCAGCTCCCTGCTGGTCTGGGGGAAGGACACCGGGGAGCTGTTTTTT
cdr3_aa: CASSSLLVWGKDTGELFF
clone_size: many
d_call: .
j_call: TRBJ2-2
v_call: TRBV11-1

cdr3_nt: TGTGCCAGCAGCTTAGGGTCTTGGCGGAGTCAAGAGACCCAGTACTTC
cdr3_aa: CASSLGSWRSQETQYF
clone_size: many
d_call: .
j_call: TRBJ2-5
v_call: TRBV7-2

cdr3_nt: TGTGCCAGCAGCGAAGACCCCACGAGAGGCTATGGCTACACCTTC
cdr3_aa: CASSEDPTRGYGYTF
clone_size: .
d_call: .
j_call: TRBJ1-2
v_call: TRBV7-2

cdr3_nt: TGCGCCAGCAGCGCGCTCAACAACTACGAGCAGTACTTC
cdr3_aa: CASSALNNYEQYF
clone_size: few
d_call: .
j_call: TRBJ2-7
v_call: TRBV5-1

cdr3_nt: TGCAGTGCTCGTAAGGGGGGGAGCTCCTATAATTCACCCCTCCACTTT
cdr3_aa: CSARKGGSSYNSPLHF
clone_size: many
d_call: .
j_call: TRBJ1-6
v_call: TRBV20-1

cdr3_nt: TGTGCCAGCAGGTGGGACAGGCTTGGCGAGCAGTACTTC
cdr3_aa: CASRWDRLGEQYF
clone_size: .
d_call: TRBD1
j_call: TRBJ2-7
v_call: TRBV6-2/TRBV6-3

cdr3_nt: TGTGCCAGCAGCCCCCAGGGTTCCCAAGAGACCCAGTACTTC
cdr3_aa: CASSPQGSQETQYF
clone_size: few
d_call: .
j_call: TRBJ2-5
v_call: TRBV7-2

cdr3_nt: TGTGCCAGCAGCTTAGCAGGGCCCAACTCCTACAATGAGCAGTTCTTC
cdr3_aa: CASSLAGPNSYNEQFF
clone_size: few
d_call: .
j_call: TRBJ2-1
v_call: TRBV7-8

cdr3_nt: TGTGCCAGCAGCAGGCGTGGGGGCGCTGGTTCACCCCTCCACTTT
cdr3_aa: CASSRRGGAGSPLHF
clone_size: few
d_call: .
j_call: TRBJ1-6
v_call: TRBV3-1

cdr3_nt: TGTGCCAGCAGCACAGGGGGACAGAGCTCCTACGAGCAGTACTTC
cdr3_aa: CASSTGGQSSYEQYF
clone_size: many
d_call: TRBD1
j_call: TRBJ2-7
v_call: TRBV7-2

cdr3_nt: TGTGCCAGCAGTTCAGGGTTAGGCAATGAGCAGTTCTTC
cdr3_aa: CASSSGLGNEQFF
clone_size: .
d_call: .
j_call: TRBJ2-1
v_call: TRBV12-3/TRBV12-4

cdr3_nt: TGTGCCAGCAGTTACAGTATCCACAGCTCCTATAATTCACCCCTCCACTTT
cdr3_aa: CASSYSIHSSYNSPLHF
clone_size: few
d_call: .
j_call: TRBJ1-6
v_call: TRBV6-5

cdr3_nt: TGCGCCAGCAGCCAAGGTTTGCGGGGGGGCCTTCTCGATGAGCAGTTCTTC
cdr3_aa: CASSQGLRGGLLDEQFF
clone_size: .
d_call: TRBD2
j_call: TRBJ2-1
v_call: TRBV4-3

cdr3_nt: TGTGCCAGCAGCTTGTGGGGGTTCTATGGCTACACCTTC
cdr3_aa: CASSLWGFYGYTF
clone_size: .
d_call: .
j_call: TRBJ1-2
v_call: TRBV5-6

cdr3_nt: TGTGCCAGCGGAATGCAGGGAAGGGAAAATGAGCAGTTCTTC
cdr3_aa: CASGMQGRENEQFF
clone_size: .
d_call: .
j_call: TRBJ2-1
v_call: TRBV28

cdr3_nt: TGCAGTGCTAGAGATGCGGCTAGCGGAAACACCGGGGAGCTGTTTTTT
cdr3_aa: CSARDAASGNTGELFF
clone_size: many
d_call: TRBD2
j_call: TRBJ2-2
v_call: TRBV20-1

cdr3_nt: TGTGCCAGCAGTTCGGTCGGACAGGGGGCGAGTACGCAGTATTTT
cdr3_aa: CASSSVGQGASTQYF
clone_size: .
d_call: TRBD1
j_call: TRBJ2-3
v_call: TRBV28

cdr3_nt: TGTGCCAGCAGCAAGGGTCTCTTGGGTAGTGAAAAACTGTTTTTT
cdr3_aa: CASSKGLLGSEKLFF
clone_size: .
d_call: .
j_call: TRBJ1-4
v_call: TRBV6-1

cdr3_nt: TGTGCCAGCAGAGAACAGGGCCATGAGCAGTTCTTC
cdr3_aa: CASREQGHEQFF
clone_size: many
d_call: .
j_call: TRBJ2-1
v_call: TRBV6-1

cdr3_nt: TGTGCCAGCACCACACCGGTCGGGGTGGGGTATAGCAATCAGCCCCAGCATTTT
cdr3_aa: CASTTPVGVGYSNQPQHF
clone_size: few
d_call: .
j_call: TRBJ1-5
v_call: TRBV6-1

cdr3_nt: TGTGCCAGCACCTTAGGTGGGGGGACAGGAGATTTGAATGAGCAGTTCTTC
cdr3_aa: CASTLGGGTGDLNEQFF
clone_size: few
d_call: TRBD1
j_call: TRBJ2-1
v_call: TRBV7-9

cdr3_nt: TGTGCCAGCAGCATGACTAGCGGGACCTACAATGAGCAGTTCTTC
cdr3_aa: CASSMTSGTYNEQFF
clone_size: .
d_call: TRBD2
j_call: TRBJ2-1
v_call: TRBV11-2

cdr3_nt: TGTGCCAGCAGTCACGGACGAGCAACTAATGAAAAACTGTTTTTT
cdr3_aa: CASSHGRATNEKLFF
clone_size: many
d_call: .
j_call: TRBJ1-4
v_call: TRBV6-5

cdr3_nt: TGTGCCAGCAGCTCCCCACTAGCGGCCCGCAACAATGAGCAGTTCTTC
cdr3_aa: CASSSPLAARNNEQFF
clone_size: .
d_call: TRBD2
j_call: TRBJ2-1
v_call: TRBV11-2

cdr3_nt: TGTGCCAGCAGTTACCCGAGACCGACAGGGGCCAACGAGCAGTACTTC
cdr3_aa: CASSYPRPTGANEQYF
clone_size: few
d_call: TRBD1
j_call: TRBJ2-7
v_call: TRBV6-2/TRBV6-3

cdr3_nt: TGTGCCAGCAGCCAAGACGGGGACACTACAGATACGCAGTATTTT
cdr3_aa: CASSQDGDTTDTQYF
clone_size: few
d_call: .
j_call: TRBJ2-3
v_call: TRBV4-2

cdr3_nt: TGCGCCAGCAGCCCCAGGGGGGGCACCGGGGAGCTGTTTTTT
cdr3_aa: CASSPRGGTGELFF
clone_size: many
d_call: .
j_call: TRBJ2-2
v_call: TRBV3-1

cdr3_nt: TGTGCCAGCAGTTACTCGTTATCCAGCTCCTACGAGCAGTACTTC
cdr3_aa: CASSYSLSSSYEQYF
clone_size: few
d_call: .
j_call: TRBJ2-7
v_call: TRBV6-5

cdr3_nt: TGCGCCAGCAGCCAAGATTTCCATAACGAAAAACTGTTTTTT
cdr3_aa: CASSQDFHNEKLFF
clone_size: .
d_call: .
j_call: TRBJ1-4
v_call: TRBV4-3

cdr3_nt: TGTGCCAGCAGCTTGGCGTCAGTTAGTACCTACGAGCAGTACTTC
cdr3_aa: CASSLASVSTYEQYF
clone_size: many
d_call: .
j_call: TRBJ2-7
v_call: TRBV5-5

cdr3_nt: TGTGCCATCAGAAGGACCGATGGATGGTACGAGCAGTACTTC
cdr3_aa: CAIRRTDGWYEQYF
clone_size: .
d_call: .
j_call: TRBJ2-7
v_call: TRBV10-3

cdr3_nt: TGTGCCAGCAGCCACCGTATAGCCGGGACAGGGGGGGAGACCCAGTACTTC
cdr3_aa: CASSHRIAGTGGETQYF
clone_size: .
d_call: TRBD1
j_call: TRBJ2-5
v_call: TRBV13

cdr3_nt: TGTGCCAGCGGGACTAGCGGGGGTTCAAGGACCCAGTACTTC
cdr3_aa: CASGTSGGSRTQYF
clone_size: many
d_call: TRBD2
j_call: TRBJ2-5
v_call: TRBV3-1

cdr3_nt: TGTGCCAGCAGTCGACTAGCTAGGAGCTCCTACAATGAGCAGTTCTTC
cdr3_aa: CASSRLARSSYNEQFF
clone_size: .
d_call: TRBD2
j_call: TRBJ2-1
v_call: TRBV12-3/TRBV12-4

cdr3_nt: TGCAGTGCTCGCGCCCCGTTACAGGGATTGAACGAGCAGTACTTC
cdr3_aa: CSARAPLQGLNEQYF
clone_size: .
d_call: .
j_call: TRBJ2-7
v_call: TRBV20-1

cdr3_nt: TGCAGTGCTAGCCCCAACTATGGCTACACCTTC
cdr3_aa: CSASPNYGYTF
clone_size: many
d_call: .
j_call: TRBJ1-2
v_call: TRBV20-1

cdr3_nt: TGCGCCAGCAGCCAAGATCAAATCGTAGGGGGAACTGAAGCTTTCTTT
cdr3_aa: CASSQDQIVGGTEAFF
clone_size: few
d_call: .
j_call: TRBJ1-1
v_call: TRBV4-3

cdr3_nt: TGCGCCAGCAGGGAATACGTGGGGGGGGAGCAGTACTTC
cdr3_aa: CASREYVGGEQYF
clone_size: .
d_call: TRBD2
j_call: TRBJ2-7
v_call: TRBV5-1

cdr3_nt: TGCAGTGCTAGAGGTCCGGAAAGAGGTACTGAAGCTTTCTTT
cdr3_aa: CSARGPERGTEAFF
clone_size: few
d_call: .
j_call: TRBJ1-1
v_call: TRBV20-1